The 18 T cell receptor beta chains presented below share a single source sample, sequenced in a study of neurological immune-mediated disorders. Each CDR3 protein gets one entry after TCRdb re-called the 5' RACE reads with MiXCR. The sample shows roughly 23,000 distinct CDR3 sequences, 10% of them seen only once. Sequencing was done on a sample of PBMCs. The source is a woman in her fifties or sixties with HTLV-1-associated myelopathy (HAM/TSP).

This clonotype was found many times. CDR3 DNA sequence: TGCGCCAGCAGCCCTCGCGGGAGGGGGGGGGCCTACGAGCAGTACTTC. It is translated as CASSPRGRGGAYEQYF. The chain joins TRBV5-1 to TRBJ2-7; 9 positions match TRBD2. After removal of 4 bases from V and 2 bases from J, the junction contained 10 bases not matched to a gene. CDR1 and CDR2 (germline): SGHRS, YFSETQ. This CDR3 is 16 amino acids long.

In this sample, this clonotype turned up many times. The chain is built from TRBV4-2 and TRBJ2-7; D is uncertain. With 0 bases removed from V and 5 bases from J, the gap between germline ends came to 8 bases. This CDR3 contains 13 residues. Germline V lookup: CDR1 LGHNA, CDR2 YNFKEQ. In DNA form, the CDR3 reads TGTGCCAGCAGCCAAGATCTTTTGAACGAGCAGTACTTC. It yields the protein CASSQDLLNEQYF.

This clonotype was detected many times. The chain joins TRBV7-3 to TRBJ2-3; D is possibly TRBD2 (7 bases). CDR3 length equals 16 residues. V lost 1 base and J 2 bases, leaving 13 bases between the germline ends. CDR1 SGHTA and CDR2 FQGTGA come from the germline V gene. Here the CDR3 DNA reads TGTGCCAGCAGCTTAATGTCGGCGGGGGCCACAGATACGCAGTATTTT. This codes for CASSLMSAGATDTQYF.

This clonotype was seen repeatedly, ten times or more. An end of the junction does not agree with germline; a read error may underlie this. The rearrangement joins TRBV12-3 or TRBV12-4 to TRBJ2-3, with a weak D call TRBD1 (7 bases). The CDR3 has 15 amino acids. DNA of the CDR3: TGTGCCAGCAGTCCGGACAGGAGGGGCACAGATACACAGTATTTT. Translation: CASSPDRRGTDTQYF.

Comment on this clonotype: This may be a read error: a much more frequent sequence differs by one nucleotide. The chain carries TRBV3-1 and TRBJ2-3, with a tentative D call TRBD2 (6 bases). Between the trimmed V and J ends, which lost 4 bases and 5 bases, there was a span of 19 bases. In germline, CDR1 is LGHDT, CDR2 YNNKEL (reference sequence). The CDR3 spans 16 residues. The CDR3 sequence is CASSPERARRGDTQYF. The CDR3 DNA is TGTGCCAGCAGCCCTGAGCGGGCGAGGCGCGGAGATACGCAGTATTTT.

On this clonotype itself: One junction end disagrees with the germline gene, perhaps due to a read error. CDR3 sequence reads: CASSLEKTQTQHF. For the CDR3, the DNA is TGTGCCAGCAGCTTGGAAAAGACTCAGACCCAACATTTT. This chain connects TRBV11-2 to TRBJ1-5; D not certain. This CDR3 comprises 13 residues. Looked up from germline, CDR1 is SGHAT and CDR2 is FQNNGV.

This clonotype was seen at least ten times. This chain links TRBV29-1 with TRBJ1-1; 8 bases agree with TRBD1. V dropped 7 bases and J dropped 5; count of bases not matched to a gene: 12. Germline CDR1 SQVTM, CDR2 ANQGSEA. The CDR3 consists of 14 residues. The CDR3 here is CSAMTGAGETEAFF. The DNA for the CDR3 is TGCAGCGCCATGACAGGGGCGGGGGAGACTGAAGCTTTCTTT.

This clonotype was picked up many times. The chain is built from TRBV7-3 and TRBJ2-2; 8 bases match TRBD2. The germline gives CDR1 SGHTA, CDR2 FQGTGA. The CDR3 length is 15 residues. The ends lost 3 bases at V and 6 bases at J; junction bases unmatched: 6. CDR3 protein: CASSFVGGAAGELFF. CDR3 nucleotides: TGTGCCAGCAGCTTTGTCGGGGGGGCCGCCGGGGAGCTGTTTTTT.

This clonotype was counted ten times or more. This chain joins TRBV10-3 and TRBJ2-3; 11 bases fit TRBD1. The CDR3 sequence is 16 residues long. With V trimmed by 2 bases and J by 5 bases, 6 bases remained unmatched. The germline V gene encodes CDR1 ENHRY and CDR2 SYGVKD. CDR3 in DNA: TGTGCCATCAGTGAGCCGGGACAGGGGGAGGGAGATACGCAGTATTTT. This gives the protein CAISEPGQGEGDTQYF.

In its sample, this clonotype was seen many times. The V and J genes are TRBV7-2 and TRBJ2-1; unclear D gene. There are 17 residues in the CDR3. Germline V gene data show CDR1 as SGHTA and CDR2 as FQGNSA. V was clipped by 1 base and J by 6 bases, with 19 bases between them. CDR3 sequence reads: CASSLELSETHVNEQFF. CDR3 DNA sequence: TGTGCCAGCAGCTTAGAATTATCGGAGACCCATGTCAATGAGCAGTTCTTC.

This clonotype has a count of ten or more. J is TRBJ1-2 and V is TRBV20-1; weak D call: TRBD1 (5 bases). CDR1 is DFQATT, CDR2 SNEGSKA, per germline (reference sequence). The V gene lost 6 bases and the J gene lost 8 bases, with 16 bases spanning the gap. CDR3 length: 12 amino acids. This CDR3 is CSAPAGRVGYTF. Written as DNA, the CDR3 is TGCAGTGCCCCAGCGGGCAGGGTCGGCTACACCTTC.

This clonotype appeared many times. The chain couples TRBV28 to TRBJ2-2; TRBD1 agrees at 8 bases. This CDR3 comprises 18 residues. The V and J ends lost 3 bases and 3 bases, in that order; junction bases with no gene match: 12. The germline V gene encodes CDR1 MDHEN and CDR2 SYDVKM. This chain's CDR3 is CASSLFGRGPFYTGELFF. The CDR3 bases are TGTGCCAGCAGTTTGTTTGGCAGGGGGCCTTTCTACACCGGGGAGCTGTTTTTT.

In this sample, this clonotype turned up once. This sequence may be a read error, since a much larger clone differs from it by one base. V gene TRBV7-9 combines with J gene TRBJ1-3; D is unclear. In germline, CDR1 is SEHNR, CDR2 FQNEAQ (reference sequence). The length of the CDR3 is 15 residues. This chain's CDR3 is CASSLNRGAGNTIHF. CDR3 nucleotide sequence: TGTGCCAGCAGCTTAAATCGGGGTGCTGGAAACACCATACATTTT.

Ten or more counts support this clonotype. CDR3 sequence (DNA): TGTGCCAGCAGTTGGACAGGGGCACAAGAGACCCAGTACTTC. Protein: CASSWTGAQETQYF. This sequence joins TRBV12-3 or TRBV12-4 and TRBJ2-5; 9 bases agree with TRBD1. The CDR3 extends over 14 amino acids. Trimming removed 4 bases from V and 2 bases from J; junction bases left unmatched: 2.

This clonotype was counted at least ten times. The V gene is TRBV6-1, the J gene TRBJ2-7; 7 nucleotides align to TRBD2. V dropped 6 bases and J dropped 2; count of bases not matched to a gene: 13. The CDR3 length is 16 residues. Germline CDR1 is MNHNS and CDR2 is SASEGT. In DNA, the CDR3 is TGTGCCAGCAGGGTTCACGCGGGGGAGCCTACCTACGAGCAGTACTTC. This translates into CASRVHAGEPTYEQYF.

The V gene is TRBV20-1, the J gene TRBJ1-6, with TRBD1 as a possible D gene (5 bases). Trimming removed 5 bases from V and 7 bases from J, with 9 bases in between. The CDR3 has 12 amino acids. CDR1 is DFQATT, CDR2 SNEGSKA, per germline (reference sequence). CDR3 in DNA: TGCAGTGCTCAGGGAGGAAATTCACCCCTCCACTTT. Translating it yields CSAQGGNSPLHF.

This clonotype was found many times. The chain recombines TRBV7-9 with TRBJ1-2; a weak D match, TRBD1 (5 bases). CDR3 length: 14 residues. CDR1 and CDR2 from the germline V gene are SEHNR and FQNEAQ (reference sequence). Trimming pared 1 base from V and 4 bases from J, leaving 10 bases between. In DNA, the CDR3 is TGTGCCAGCAGCTTAGGCTTCCAGGGCTATGGCTACACCTTC. Encoded protein: CASSLGFQGYGYTF.

Many counts were recorded for this clonotype. The chain uses TRBV6-5 and TRBJ1-2, with 8 bases aligning to TRBD1. Trimming took 7 bases from V and 4 from J; bases not matched to a gene: 8. Germline loops: CDR1 MNHEY, CDR2 SVGAGI. The CDR3 sequence is 14 residues long. The DNA of the CDR3 is TGTGCCAGCACTCGGACAGGGTGGGCCTATGGCTACACCTTC. Its translation: CASTRTGWAYGYTF.